The clone carrying this T cell receptor (beta chain) came up a few times. This entry comes from a study of T cell repertoires in cytomegalovirus infection. TCRdb redid the calling of the reads with MiXCR, one entry per CDR3 protein. Counted here are around 450,000 distinct CDR3 sequences, approximately 10% occurring once; the ten biggest clones make up roughly a tenth. Trimming removed 3 bases at V and 2 bases at J, with 16 bases between. There are 16 residues in the CDR3. The germline V gene has CDR1 LNHDA and CDR2 SQIVND (reference sequence). This clonotype originated in a human donor in good health (CMV status not recorded). Some clones in this sample may be carry-over from other donors' samples. Sequenced: PBMCs. The chain uses TRBV19 and TRBJ1-2; weak D call: TRBD1 (6 bases). The CDR3: CASSITPGQANYGYTF. CDR3 coding DNA: TGTGCCAGTAGTATTACCCCGGGACAAGCAAACTATGGCTACACCTTC.